This is a list of T cell receptor beta chains from one sample in a study of identifying expanded T cells in peripheral blood. This table comes from immunoSEQ multiplex PCR, and its TCRdb copy is limited to in-frame clones, with some not included. The table has 100,000 to 150,000 clones, 65% to 90% seen once. The sequenced material came from blood. The receptors come from a person aged 18 to 75 in good health. CDR3s include the opening cysteine and the closing phenylalanine or tryptophan. D genes are given only for firm matches. Expanded clones are given a class, and other clones once, few, many or no size at all.

-	TRBV6-5	TRBJ1-2	-	CASSYSDSIHYGYTF	TGTGCCAGCAGTTACTCGGACAGCATCCACTATGGCTACACCTTC
TRBD2	TRBV28	TRBJ2-1	-	CASTPTTSGPLGDEQFF	TGTGCCAGCACCCCGACCACTAGCGGGCCACTGGGCGATGAGCAGTTCTTC
-	TRBV27	TRBJ2-7	few	CAGESGTLSYEQYF	TGTGCCGGAGAATCCGGGACTCTTTCCTACGAGCAGTACTTC
-	TRBV29-1	TRBJ2-7	-	CSVEDPQAGYEQYF	TGCAGCGTTGAAGATCCACAGGCCGGCTACGAGCAGTACTTC
-	TRBV7-9	TRBJ2-3	-	CASSLGLGVADTQYF	TGTGCCAGCAGCTTAGGACTCGGAGTGGCAGATACGCAGTATTTT
-	TRBV6-6	TRBJ2-7	-	CASSYEDGGYEQYF	TGTGCCAGCAGTTACGAGGACGGGGGCTACGAGCAGTACTTC
TRBD1	TRBV7-2	TRBJ1-6	few	CAGSGGQYNSPLHF	TGTGCCGGCTCGGGGGGACAGTATAATTCACCCCTCCACTTT
-	TRBV6-4	TRBJ2-1	-	CASSDSPGVVSYNEQFF	TGTGCCAGCAGTGACTCGCCCGGGGTCGTCTCCTACAATGAGCAGTTCTTC
-	TRBV27	TRBJ1-1	-	CASSPLWYGYTEAFF	TGTGCCAGCAGTCCCCTCTGGTACGGTTACACTGAAGCTTTCTTT
TRBD1	TRBV11-2	TRBJ2-1	-	CASRPPGQVYNEQFF	TGTGCCAGCAGGCCACCTGGACAGGTATACAATGAGCAGTTCTTC
-	TRBV9	TRBJ2-7	-	CASSVAESYEQYF	TGTGCCAGCAGCGTAGCGGAGTCCTACGAGCAGTACTTC
-	TRBV4-1	TRBJ2-7	few	CASSQTTGTYEQYF	TGCGCCAGCAGCCAAACTACAGGGACCTACGAGCAGTACTTC
-	TRBV4-1	TRBJ2-1	-	CASSQVQGNNEQFF	TGCGCCAGCAGCCAAGTCCAGGGAAACAATGAGCAGTTCTTC
-	TRBV7-7	TRBJ2-5	-	CASSPQVQETQYF	TGTGCCAGCAGCCCGCAGGTCCAAGAGACCCAGTACTTC
TRBD2	TRBV5-1	TRBJ2-1	-	CASSTRAGMAYNEQFF	TGCGCCAGCAGTACCCGAGCGGGAATGGCCTACAATGAGCAGTTCTTC
TRBD2	TRBV7-9	TRBJ2-1	-	CASSLTPSGARVF	TGTGCCAGCAGCTTAACCCCTAGCGGGGCTAGGGTCTTC
TRBD2	TRBV4-3	TRBJ2-1	-	CASSRGEGYEQFF	TGCGCCAGTTCCCGGGGGGAGGGGTATGAGCAGTTCTTC
TRBD1	TRBV7-2	TRBJ2-7	-	CASSPEAWTGDYEQYF	TGTGCCAGCAGCCCGGAGGCCTGGACAGGGGACTACGAGCAGTACTTC
TRBD1	TRBV7-2	TRBJ1-2	-	CASTYEGARGYTF	TGTGCCAGCACCTATGAGGGGGCGCGTGGCTACACCTTC
-	TRBV15	TRBJ2-7	-	CATSRGKSTYEQYF	TGTGCCACCAGCAGAGGGAAAAGCACCTACGAGCAGTACTTC
TRBD2	TRBV7-9	TRBJ2-7	-	CASSRGLAGALEQYF	TGTGCCAGCAGCCGAGGACTAGCGGGGGCCCTCGAGCAGTACTTC
-	TRBV28	TRBJ1-5	once	CATRGRGQPQHF	TGTGCCACCAGAGGACGGGGGCAGCCCCAGCATTTT